What follows are 25 T cell receptor beta chains derived from one specimen sequenced in a study of blood T cell repertoires in COVID-19. The protocol was immunoSEQ multiplex PCR, while the TCRdb copy is restricted to in-frame clones and leaves out a portion. The repertoire has 160,000 or so clones, about 84% of them found once; the top ten carry 5.6%. The sample consisted of PBMCs or T cells enriched from blood (not recorded which). The receptors here all came from a woman aged 40 to 50 with acute COVID-19.

Here the CDR3 DNA reads TGTGCCAGCAGCCCGGGGACTTCGTCTACAGATACGCAGTATTTT. Its protein is CASSPGTSSTDTQYF. The V call is TRBV5-6, the J call TRBJ2-3, with a weak D call TRBD2 (6 bases). The CDR3 loop spans 15 amino acids. Trimming cost V 4 bases and J 3 bases, with 15 bases left between them. CDR1 and CDR2 from the germline V gene are SGHDT and YYEEEE.

The gene calls are TRBV12-3 or TRBV12-4 and TRBJ1-5, with D perhaps TRBD1 (5 bases). This CDR3 has 12 amino acids. V lost 8 bases, J lost 6 bases, and 11 bases lay in between. As DNA, the CDR3 is TGTGCCAGCGGCAGGGCTGGTCAGCCCCAGCATTTT. Amino acid sequence: CASGRAGQPQHF.

The chain joins TRBV2 to TRBJ2-7; the match to TRBD1 covers 9 bases. V was clipped by 5 bases and J by 1 base; unmatched bases: 3. The germline V gene encodes CDR1 SNHLY and CDR2 FYNNEI. The CDR3 has 14 amino acids. The CDR3 nucleotides read TGTGCCAGCAGTTCCGGGACAGGGTCCTACGAGCAGTACTTC. Translating gives CASSSGTGSYEQYF.

This clone was counted once. The CDR3 DNA reads as TGTGCCAGCAGGTTAGGGCGGGAGGTCGAGCAGTACGTC. Residues: CASRLGREVEQYV. The rearrangement uses TRBV2 and TRBJ2-7, with TRBD2 matching 8 bases. Germline trimming cut 6 bases from V and 6 bases from J; bases unmatched to any gene: 7. The CDR3 length is 13 residues. Germline V gene lookup returns CDR1 SNHLY and CDR2 FYNNEI.

The V call is TRBV6-5, the J call TRBJ2-2; TRBD2 is a possible D gene (5 bases). CDR3 length: 15 amino acids. The V gene lost 7 bases and the J gene lost 7 bases, with 19 bases spanning the gap. Germline V gene lookup returns CDR1 MNHEY and CDR2 SVGAGI. CDR3 sequence reads: CASIRRGPIGGELFF. CDR3 nucleotides: TGTGCCAGCATTAGACGAGGGCCGATCGGCGGGGAGCTGTTTTTT.

This rearrangement joins TRBV18 to TRBJ2-1; 11 nucleotides align to TRBD2. Germline CDR1 reads KGHSH; CDR2 reads LQKENI. The ends lost 3 bases at V and 6 bases at J; junction bases unmatched: 10. This CDR3 region has 17 residues. CDR3 loop: CASSPLKLAGVPNEQFF. The CDR3, as DNA: TGTGCCAGCTCACCGCTCAAACTAGCGGGAGTTCCCAATGAGCAGTTCTTC.

Ten or more counts support this clone. The chain employs TRBV7-9 and TRBJ2-6; maybe TRBD1 (5 bases). The CDR3 has 16 amino acids. Trimming took 5 bases from V and 2 from J, leaving 13 bases between them. Germline V gene data show CDR1 as SEHNR and CDR2 as FQNEAQ (reference sequence). As DNA, the CDR3 is TGTGCCAGCAGCCACACGCTGGGGCCTGGGGCCAACGTCCTGACTTTC. It translates to CASSHTLGPGANVLTF.

This rearrangement joins TRBV24-1 to TRBJ2-5; 8 bases map to TRBD1. Trimming cost V 3 bases and J 7 bases; bases outside gene matches: 3. Germline assignment: CDR1 KGHDR and CDR2 SFDVKD. The CDR3 covers 13 residues. CDR3 bases: TGTGCCACCAGTGATGACAGGGGTGGGACCCAGTACTTC. Protein: CATSDDRGGTQYF.

The V and J genes are TRBV6-1 and TRBJ2-7, with unresolved D. Germline V gives CDR1 MNHNS, CDR2 SASEGT. Trimming left V 3 bases short and J 3 bases short, with 9 bases between. This CDR3 is 13 amino acids long. CDR3 nucleotide sequence: TGTGCCAGCAGTGACCCTCTAAGCTACGAGCAGTACGTC. This encodes CASSDPLSYEQYV.

The rearrangement uses TRBV19 and TRBJ1-1; D not certain. CDR1 is LNHDA and CDR2 is SQIVND in the germline V gene (reference sequence). V gave up 3 bases and J gave up 6 bases, with 11 bases separating them. The CDR3 runs 13 residues. The CDR3, as DNA: TGTGCCAGTAGTATTCTAGTTGGCTCTGAAGCTTTCTTT. Encoded protein: CASSILVGSEAFF.

The chain recombines TRBV27 with TRBJ2-7; perhaps TRBD1 as D (6 bases). Per germline, CDR1 MNHEY and CDR2 SMNVEV (reference sequence). This CDR3 is built from 13 residues. The V and J ends lost 9 bases and 1 base respectively, with 13 bases between them. The CDR3, as DNA: TGTGCCAGTTCAGTCAGGGGTTCCTACGAGCAGTACTTC. It encodes CASSVRGSYEQYF.

The chain couples TRBV11-3 to TRBJ1-2, with D unclear. Trimming left V 3 bases short and J 4 bases short, with 6 bases between. CDR3 length: 12 amino acids. Germline V gene lookup returns CDR1 SGHNT and CDR2 YENEEA. The CDR3 sequence is CASSFSGYGYTF. CDR3 nucleotide sequence: TGTGCCAGCAGCTTTTCGGGCTATGGCTACACCTTC.

The chain recombines TRBV16 with TRBJ2-7, with TRBD1 matching over 8 bases. This CDR3 region has 16 residues. V shed 0 bases and J 0 bases; nucleotides not matched to a gene: 4. Germline V gene data show CDR1 as KGHSY and CDR2 as FQNENV. CDR3 bases: TGTGCCAGCAGCCAATCGGGGACAGGTAGCTCCTACGAGCAGTACTTC. It translates to CASSQSGTGSSYEQYF.

CDR3 amino acids: CASSLTGQGASDTQYF. Here the CDR3 DNA reads TGTGCCAGCAGCTTGACGGGACAGGGGGCATCAGATACGCAGTATTTT. The V gene is TRBV5-6, the J gene TRBJ2-3; 12 bases align to TRBD1. From germline, CDR1 is SGHDT and CDR2 YYEEEE. The ends lost 1 base at V and 4 bases at J; junction bases unmatched: 4. This CDR3 contains 16 residues.

In nucleotides, the CDR3 is TGTGCCAGCAGCTTGGGAGGGGGAGACTACAATGAGCAGTTCTTC. It translates to CASSLGGGDYNEQFF. This chain uses TRBV5-4 with TRBJ2-1; D is perhaps TRBD1 (6 bases). The CDR3 is 15 amino acids. Germline CDR1 SGHNT, CDR2 YYREEE (reference sequence). V was pared by 0 bases and J by 3 bases, with 10 bases between.

The chain links TRBV6-1 to TRBJ2-1; the match to TRBD2 covers 13 bases. CDR3 length: 15 amino acids. The germline CDR1 and CDR2 sequences are MNHNS and SASEGT. V shed 2 bases and J 7 bases; nucleotides not matched to a gene: 2. CDR3 loop: CASSEPTSGRNEQFF. CDR3 bases: TGTGCCAGCAGTGAACCGACTAGCGGGAGGAATGAGCAGTTCTTC.

The V call is TRBV28, the J call TRBJ1-5, with D possibly TRBD1 on 6 matching bases. Between the trimmed V and J ends, which lost 3 bases and 5 bases, there was a span of 14 bases. This CDR3 contains 15 residues. Germline V gene data show CDR1 as MDHEN and CDR2 as SYDVKM. Written as DNA, the CDR3 is TGTGCCAGCAGTTTCGGACAGAACGACCATCAGCCCCAGCATTTT. As protein: CASSFGQNDHQPQHF.

The table lists this clone with a count of one. This chain uses TRBV7-9 with TRBJ1-4, with no clear D. Trimming took 5 bases from V and 1 from J, leaving 8 bases between them. Germline-derived CDR1 and CDR2 are SEHNR and FQNEAQ (reference sequence). CDR3 length: 14 amino acids. DNA for the CDR3: TGTGCCAGCAGCCAAGACATAACTAATGAAAAACTGTTTTTT. Translating gives CASSQDITNEKLFF.

The chain carries TRBV2 and TRBJ2-7; 10 bases line up with TRBD1. V gave up 7 bases and J gave up 5 bases; unmatched junction bases: 8. CDR1 and CDR2 from the germline V gene are SNHLY and FYNNEI. CDR3 size: 14 residues. The CDR3: CASKIGTGDHEQYF. The CDR3 nucleotides read TGTGCCAGCAAGATCGGGACAGGGGACCACGAGCAGTACTTC.

This sequence joins TRBV2 and TRBJ2-3; 10 nucleotides align to TRBD2. Trimming cost V 1 base and J 6 bases; bases outside gene matches: 10. This CDR3 region has 17 residues. From germline, CDR1 is SNHLY and CDR2 FYNNEI. DNA for the CDR3: TGTGCCAGCAGTGAAGATTGGTCTAGCGGGAGCGCCGATACGCAGTATTTT. Translating gives CASSEDWSSGSADTQYF.

The chain employs TRBV13 and TRBJ1-1; D ambiguous. Germline loops: CDR1 PRHDT, CDR2 FYEKMQ (reference sequence). Trimming took 2 bases from V and 2 from J, leaving 9 bases between them. The CDR3 has 14 amino acids. DNA of the CDR3: TGTGCCAGCAGCTTATACGGTTCAAACACTGAAGCTTTCTTT. It codes for CASSLYGSNTEAFF.

The V and J genes are TRBV29-1 and TRBJ1-1; tentatively, D is TRBD1 (6 bases). Germline V lookup: CDR1 SQVTM, CDR2 ANQGSEA. The CDR3 runs to 12 residues. V shed 7 bases and J shed 4 bases, with 13 bases lying between them. CDR3 residues: CSANRDATEAFF. The CDR3 DNA sequence: TGCAGCGCCAACAGGGACGCCACTGAAGCTTTCTTT. The full variable domain, with the rest looked up from reference TRBV29-1 and TRBJ1-1, is SAVISQKPSRDICQRGTSLTIQCQVDSQVTMMFWYRQQPGQSLTLIATANQGSEATYESGFVIDKFPISRPNLTFSTLTVSNMSPEDSSIYLCSANRDATEAFFGQGTRLTVV.

This sequence joins TRBV29-1 and TRBJ2-7; the match to TRBD2 covers 10 bases. Trimming cost V 6 bases and J 5 bases; bases outside gene matches: 7. This CDR3 spans 13 amino acids. Germline CDR1 SQVTM, CDR2 ANQGSEA. The CDR3 DNA reads as TGCAGCGTGACCCAGGGACTAGCGAACGAGCAGTACGTC. Its translation: CSVTQGLANEQYV.

The J gene is TRBJ1-2, the V gene TRBV30; possible D gene TRBD1, 5 bases. V was pared by 0 bases and J by 8 bases, with 13 bases between. The CDR3 spans 13 residues. CDR1 is GTSNPN and CDR2 is SVGIG in the germline V gene (reference sequence). The CDR3 nucleotides read TGTGCCTGGAGTGTAGGGCAGGGAAGCGGCTACACCTTC. This gives the protein CAWSVGQGSGYTF.

This chain links TRBV5-5 with TRBJ2-1; 14 bases map to TRBD2. Germline V gene lookup returns CDR1 SGHKS and CDR2 YYEKEE (reference sequence). This CDR3 contains 16 residues. V gave up 1 base and J gave up 7 bases; unmatched junction bases: 4. DNA of the CDR3: TGTGCCAGCAGCTTGCGCGGGACTAGCGGGAGAAATGAGCAGTTCTTC. It codes for CASSLRGTSGRNEQFF.